This T cell receptor beta chain emerged from a study of shared clonotypes between healthy human individuals. Germline V gene lookup returns CDR1 KGHSH and CDR2 LQKENI. The CDR3 has 14 amino acids. Trimming took off 2 bases at V and 5 bases at J, with 10 bases between the two ends. TCRdb's copy holds only in-frame clones and misses some; the assay was immunoSEQ multiplex PCR. This sample has 550,000 to 600,000 clones, with roughly four fifths found just once. This chain uses TRBV18 with TRBJ2-1; D is unclear. The clonotype was recovered from a woman aged 40 to 50 in good health. Some clones in this sample may be carry-over from other donors' samples. Sequencing used PBMCs. In DNA, the CDR3 is TGTGCCAGCTCACCAACGGGTTCCCACAATGAGCAGTTCTTC. Its protein is CASSPTGSHNEQFF.